The present entry profiles one T cell receptor beta chain with its context. Produced via immunoSEQ multiplex PCR; TCRdb's table is partial and in-frame only. The sample lists around 180,000 clones; around nine tenths were seen once. V was cut by 8 bases and J by 7 bases, with 9 bases left in between. The germline V gene encodes CDR1 KGHSH and CDR2 LQKENI. This CDR3 is built from 11 residues. This specimen comes from a study of T cell responses to AZD1222 COVID-19 vaccine. The sample was peripheral blood, taken on day 0 of AZD1222 vaccination. The receptor comes from an adult in good health. The rearrangement joins TRBV18 to TRBJ2-1; no definite D call. As DNA, the CDR3 is TGTGCCAGCCAGACCTTGAATGAGCAGTTCTTC. Translation: CASQTLNEQFF.